Below are 9 T cell receptor beta chains sequenced from a single sample in a study of T cells after yellow fever vaccination. TCRdb re-called the 5' RACE reads through MiXCR, storing one row per CDR3 protein. The data hold 200,000 or so distinct CDR3 sequences, with around 6.7% observed a single time. This specimen consisted of CD4+ T cells sorted from PBMCs, obtained on the day of the yellow fever booster vaccination. Receptors were obtained from a young man who received the YFV17D yellow fever vaccine.

This clonotype was detected only a few times. The rearrangement joins TRBV12-3 or TRBV12-4 to TRBJ2-7; 15 nucleotides match TRBD2. This CDR3 contains 14 residues. Losses at the gene ends were 4 bases for V and 9 bases for J; bases not matched to a gene: 4. The CDR3 sequence is CASSWTSGRDSQYF. CDR3 bases: TGTGCCAGCAGTTGGACTAGCGGGAGGGACTCGCAGTACTTC.

This clonotype was recorded a few times. J is TRBJ1-1 and V is TRBV29-1; D uncertain. V was pared by 6 bases and J by 0 bases, with 5 bases between. CDR1 is SQVTM, CDR2 ANQGSEA, per germline. The CDR3 runs 11 residues. The CDR3 spells CSVEMNTEAFF. CDR3 coding DNA: TGCAGCGTGGAGATGAACACTGAAGCTTTCTTT.

This clonotype has only a few counts. The V call is TRBV3-1, the J call TRBJ2-5; 7 bases are shared with TRBD2. The CDR3 has 14 amino acids. The V gene's germline CDR1 is LGHDT and CDR2 YNNKEL (reference sequence). V lost 11 bases, J lost 5 bases, and 14 bases stayed unmatched. The CDR3 region is CASTSGERRETQYF. CDR3 sequence (DNA): TGTGCCTCAACAAGCGGGGAAAGGAGGGAGACCCAGTACTTC.

Ten or more counts support this clonotype. The chain's CDR3 is CASSLITPGTSGRADMNEQFF. The CDR3 coding sequence is TGTGCCAGCAGCCTCATAACCCCTGGGACTAGCGGGAGGGCCGATATGAATGAGCAGTTCTTC. The chain is built from TRBV7-8 and TRBJ2-1; the match to TRBD2 covers 16 bases. Germline V CDR1 and CDR2: SGHVS, FQNEAQ. There are 21 residues in the CDR3. V was clipped by 5 bases and J by 7 bases; unmatched bases: 20.

This clonotype was observed many times. The chain links TRBV11-2 to TRBJ2-5, with 7 positions matching TRBD2. V shed 5 bases, J shed 4 bases, and the junction held 7 bases outside the gene matches. Germline CDR1 SGHAT, CDR2 FQNNGV. The CDR3 has 14 amino acids. The CDR3 DNA reads as TGTGCCAGCAGCCGTGGGGGGGGGAGAGAGACCCAGTACTTC. It encodes CASSRGGGRETQYF.

This chain links TRBV20-1 with TRBJ2-1; 7 nucleotides match TRBD2. Trimming removed 6 bases from V and 10 bases from J; junction bases left unmatched: 6. Germline CDR1 and CDR2: DFQATT and SNEGSKA (reference sequence). The CDR3 has 11 amino acids. The CDR3 bases are TGCAGTGCAAGACTAGCAGAGGAGCAGTTCTTC. Encoded protein: CSARLAEEQFF.

For the CDR3, the DNA is TGTGCCAGCACCCCGGGGATCGAGCAGTACTTC. Translating gives CASTPGIEQYF. V gene TRBV7-9 combines with J gene TRBJ2-7; tentatively, D is TRBD2 (5 bases). This CDR3 comprises 11 residues. The germline CDR1 and CDR2 sequences are SEHNR and FQNEAQ (reference sequence). V was clipped by 7 bases and J by 6 bases, with 10 bases between them.

A few counts support this clonotype. The rearrangement uses TRBV20-1 and TRBJ2-6; D is uncertain. The germline V gene has CDR1 DFQATT and CDR2 SNEGSKA (reference sequence). Trimming shortened V by 4 bases and J by 0 bases, and 4 bases separated the two germline ends. The CDR3 contains 13 residues. The CDR3 region is CSATASGANVLTF. CDR3 DNA sequence: TGCAGTGCTACAGCCTCTGGGGCCAACGTCCTGACTTTC.

This chain uses TRBV9 with TRBJ2-3; D call uncertain. V was trimmed by 4 bases and J by 2 bases, leaving 5 bases between them. This CDR3 comprises 12 residues. Germline V CDR1 and CDR2: SGDLS, YYNGEE. CDR3 protein: CASSTFTDTQYF. DNA of the CDR3: TGTGCCAGCAGCACGTTCACAGATACGCAGTATTTT. Full variable domain (remainder filled in from reference TRBV9 and TRBJ2-3): DSGVTQTPKHLITATGQRVTLRCSPRSGDLSVYWYQQSLDQGLQFLIQYYNGEERAKGNILERFSAQQFPDLHSELNLSSLELGDSALYFCASSTFTDTQYFGPGTRLTVL.